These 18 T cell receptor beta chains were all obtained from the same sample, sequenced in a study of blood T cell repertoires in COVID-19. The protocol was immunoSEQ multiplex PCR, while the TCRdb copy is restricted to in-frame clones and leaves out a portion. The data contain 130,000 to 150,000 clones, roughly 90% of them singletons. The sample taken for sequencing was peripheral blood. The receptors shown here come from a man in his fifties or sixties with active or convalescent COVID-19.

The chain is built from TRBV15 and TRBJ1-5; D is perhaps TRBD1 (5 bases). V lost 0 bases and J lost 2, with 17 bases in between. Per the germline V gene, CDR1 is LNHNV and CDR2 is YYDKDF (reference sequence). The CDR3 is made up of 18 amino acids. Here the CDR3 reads CATSRDLMSGGGNQPQHF. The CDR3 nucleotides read TGTGCCACCAGCAGAGATTTAATGTCGGGGGGAGGCAATCAGCCCCAGCATTTT.

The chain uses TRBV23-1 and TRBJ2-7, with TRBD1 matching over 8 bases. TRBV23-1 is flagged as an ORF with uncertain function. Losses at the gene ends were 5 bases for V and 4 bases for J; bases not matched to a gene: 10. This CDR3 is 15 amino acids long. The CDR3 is CASSDRTGPSYEQYF. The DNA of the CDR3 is TGCGCCAGCAGTGATCGGACAGGGCCCTCTTACGAGCAGTACTTC.

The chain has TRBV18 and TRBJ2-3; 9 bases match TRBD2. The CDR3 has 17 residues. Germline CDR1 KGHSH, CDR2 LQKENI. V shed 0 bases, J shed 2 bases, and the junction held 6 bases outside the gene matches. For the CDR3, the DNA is TGTGCCAGCTCACCACCGGAACTAGCGGGTCTCACAGATACGCAGTATTTT. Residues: CASSPPELAGLTDTQYF.

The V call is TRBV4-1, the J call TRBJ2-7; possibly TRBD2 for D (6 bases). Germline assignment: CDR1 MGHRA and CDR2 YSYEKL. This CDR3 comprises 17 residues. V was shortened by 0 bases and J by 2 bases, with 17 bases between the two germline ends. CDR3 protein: CASSQDLRTGVAYEQYF. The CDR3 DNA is TGCGCCAGCAGCCAAGATCTTCGTACGGGAGTGGCCTACGAGCAGTACTTC.

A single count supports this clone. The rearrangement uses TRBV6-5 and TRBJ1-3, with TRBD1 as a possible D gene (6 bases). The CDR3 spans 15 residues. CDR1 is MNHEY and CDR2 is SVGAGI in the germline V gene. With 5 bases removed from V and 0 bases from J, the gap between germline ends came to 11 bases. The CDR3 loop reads CASSPGDRSGNTIYF. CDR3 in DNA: TGTGCCAGCAGTCCAGGGGACCGCTCTGGAAACACCATATATTTT.

The CDR3 loop is CASSGEPGQGARNEQYF. The CDR3 bases are TGTGCCAGCAGCGGCGAGCCGGGACAGGGGGCGAGGAACGAGCAGTACTTC. The gene calls are TRBV11-2 and TRBJ2-7; 12 bases fit TRBD1. The CDR3 extends over 17 amino acids. The V and J ends lost 5 bases and 5 bases, in that order; junction bases with no gene match: 13. Germline CDR1 is SGHAT and CDR2 is FQNNGV.

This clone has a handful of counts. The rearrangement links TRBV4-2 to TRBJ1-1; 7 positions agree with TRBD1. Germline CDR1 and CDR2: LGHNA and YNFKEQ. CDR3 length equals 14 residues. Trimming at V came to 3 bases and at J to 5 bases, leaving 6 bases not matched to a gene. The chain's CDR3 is CASSHPGGITEAFF. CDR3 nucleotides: TGTGCCAGCAGCCACCCAGGGGGAATAACTGAAGCTTTCTTT.

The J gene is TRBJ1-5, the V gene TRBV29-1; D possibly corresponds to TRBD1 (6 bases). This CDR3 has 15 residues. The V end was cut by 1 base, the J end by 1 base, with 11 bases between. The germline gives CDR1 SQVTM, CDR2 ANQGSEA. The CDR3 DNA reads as TGCAGCGTTGAAGTATCACAGGGAAGCAATCAGCCCCAGCATTTT. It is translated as CSVEVSQGSNQPQHF.

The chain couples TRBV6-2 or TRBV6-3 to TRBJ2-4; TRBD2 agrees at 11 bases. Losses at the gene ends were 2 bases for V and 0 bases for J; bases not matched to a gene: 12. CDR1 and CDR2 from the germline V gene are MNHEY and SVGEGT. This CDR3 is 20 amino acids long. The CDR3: CASSYPPPSGRTLAKNIQYF. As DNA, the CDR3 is TGTGCCAGCAGTTACCCTCCCCCTAGCGGGAGGACACTAGCCAAAAACATTCAGTACTTC.

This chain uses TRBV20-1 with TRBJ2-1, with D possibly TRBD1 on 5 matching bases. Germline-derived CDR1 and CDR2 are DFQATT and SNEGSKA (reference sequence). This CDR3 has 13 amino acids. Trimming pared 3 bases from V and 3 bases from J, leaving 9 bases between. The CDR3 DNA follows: TGCAGTGCTAGTATGGACAACTACAATGAGCAGTTCTTC. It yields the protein CSASMDNYNEQFF.

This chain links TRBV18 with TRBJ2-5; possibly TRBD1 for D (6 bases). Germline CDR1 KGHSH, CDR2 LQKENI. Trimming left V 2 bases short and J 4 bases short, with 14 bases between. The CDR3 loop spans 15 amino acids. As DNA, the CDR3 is TGTGCCAGCTCACCAACGAGGCAGGGGAGAGAGACCCAGTACTTC. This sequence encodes CASSPTRQGRETQYF.

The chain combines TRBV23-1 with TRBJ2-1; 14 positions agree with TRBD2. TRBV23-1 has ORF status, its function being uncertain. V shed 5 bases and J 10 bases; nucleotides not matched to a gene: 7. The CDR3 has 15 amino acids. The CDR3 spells CASSKTSGRAGEQFF. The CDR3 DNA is TGCGCCAGCAGTAAGACTAGCGGGAGGGCCGGAGAGCAGTTCTTC.

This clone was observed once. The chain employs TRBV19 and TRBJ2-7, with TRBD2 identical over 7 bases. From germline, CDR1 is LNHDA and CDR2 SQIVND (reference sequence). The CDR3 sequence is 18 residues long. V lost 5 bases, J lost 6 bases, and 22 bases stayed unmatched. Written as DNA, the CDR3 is TGTGCCAGTAGTGTTACCTACACCACAGGAGCCACGGGGGGCGAGCAGTACTTC. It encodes CASSVTYTTGATGGEQYF.

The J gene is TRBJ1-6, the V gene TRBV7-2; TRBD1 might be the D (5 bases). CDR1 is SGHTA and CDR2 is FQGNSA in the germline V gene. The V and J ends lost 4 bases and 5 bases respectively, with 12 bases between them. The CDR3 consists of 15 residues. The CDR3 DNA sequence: TGTGCCAGCAGCTCGGGGGGACCTAATAATTCACCCCTCCACTTT. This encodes CASSSGGPNNSPLHF.

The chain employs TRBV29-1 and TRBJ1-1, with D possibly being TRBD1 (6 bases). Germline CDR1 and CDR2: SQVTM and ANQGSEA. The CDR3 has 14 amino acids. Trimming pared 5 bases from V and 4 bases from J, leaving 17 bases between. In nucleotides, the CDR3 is TGCAGCGTTCTCAGGGCGGGGGGCGGCACTGAAGCTTTCTTT. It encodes CSVLRAGGGTEAFF.

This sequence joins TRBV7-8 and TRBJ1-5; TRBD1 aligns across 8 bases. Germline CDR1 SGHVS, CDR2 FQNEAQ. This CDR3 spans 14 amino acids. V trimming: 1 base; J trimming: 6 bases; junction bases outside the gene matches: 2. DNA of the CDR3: TGTGCCAGCAGCTTAGGACAGGGGATTCAGCCCCAGCATTTT. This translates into CASSLGQGIQPQHF.

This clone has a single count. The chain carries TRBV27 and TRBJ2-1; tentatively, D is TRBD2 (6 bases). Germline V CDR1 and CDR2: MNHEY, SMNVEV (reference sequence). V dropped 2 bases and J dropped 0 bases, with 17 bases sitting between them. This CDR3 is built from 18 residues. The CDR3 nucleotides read TGTGCCAGCAGTTTAAGGGTGACTAGTCCCCGCTCCTACAATGAGCAGTTCTTC. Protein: CASSLRVTSPRSYNEQFF.

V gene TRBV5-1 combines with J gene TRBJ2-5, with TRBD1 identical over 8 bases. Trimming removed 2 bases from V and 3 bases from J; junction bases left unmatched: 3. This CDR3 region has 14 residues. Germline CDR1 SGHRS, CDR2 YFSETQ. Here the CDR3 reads CASSFDRGKETQYF. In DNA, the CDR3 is TGCGCCAGCAGCTTTGACAGGGGAAAAGAGACCCAGTACTTC.